Following are 19 T cell receptor beta chains from one sample sequenced in a study of PD-1 blockade in classical Hodgkin lymphoma. Time point meaning: cycle 4 day 1 (C4D1), after five to seven weeks of nivolumab. After autologous stem cell transplantation all patients relapsed, and prior brentuximab vedotin exposure differed between cohorts. CD4+ T cells were purified from thawed PBMCs by magnetic negative selection. Clones were sequenced by immunoSEQ multiplex PCR, and TCRdb holds only the in-frame ones, with some missing. The sample includes 25,000 to 35,000 clones, around 85% of them seen just once. The sequencing used CD4+ T cells from blood, collected before the fourth cycle of nivolumab. Receptors were obtained from a human donor with classical Hodgkin lymphoma.

The table lists this clone with a count of one. The gene calls are TRBV28 and TRBJ1-4, with 8 bases aligning to TRBD1. Germline CDR1 MDHEN, CDR2 SYDVKM. The length of the CDR3 is 16 residues. The V gene end was trimmed by 5 bases and the J gene end by 3 bases; junction bases not matched to a gene: 8. CDR3 sequence: CASSGSTGVSNEKLFF. CDR3 nucleotides: TGTGCCAGCAGTGGATCGACAGGGGTTTCTAATGAAAAACTGTTTTTT.

The count of this clone is one. The chain carries TRBV11-1 and TRBJ1-4, with 8 bases aligning to TRBD1. Germline V lookup: CDR1 SGHAT, CDR2 FQDESV (reference sequence). V lost 3 bases to trimming and J lost 5 bases; unmatched junction nucleotides: 5. CDR3 length: 15 amino acids. The CDR3 region has the DNA TGTGCCAGCAGCTTTCAGGGGGCGCAGAATGAAAAACTGTTTTTT. Protein product: CASSFQGAQNEKLFF.

The V and J genes are TRBV4-2 and TRBJ1-5; maybe TRBD1 (5 bases). Trimming left V 3 bases short and J 3 bases short, with 12 bases between. Germline V gene lookup returns CDR1 LGHNA and CDR2 YNFKEQ. The CDR3 sequence is 15 residues long. DNA of the CDR3: TGTGCCAGCAGCCATGCAGGGTTCCCCAATCAGCCCCAGCATTTT. Amino acids: CASSHAGFPNQPQHF.

J is TRBJ2-1 and V is TRBV19; D may be TRBD1 or TRBD2 (5 bases each). V lost 7 bases and J 10 bases, leaving 23 bases between the germline ends. Germline loops: CDR1 LNHDA, CDR2 SQIVND (reference sequence). There are 15 residues in the CDR3. The CDR3 loop reads CASTHSGTLQQEQFF. CDR3 sequence (DNA): TGTGCCAGTACCCACTCCGGGACCCTCCAACAGGAGCAGTTCTTC.

The CDR3 DNA reads as TGTGCCAGCAGGGACAGGGACATGAACACTGAAGCTTTCTTT. It is translated as CASRDRDMNTEAFF. V is TRBV11-2 and J is TRBJ1-1, with TRBD1 identical over 8 bases. Germline V gene data show CDR1 as SGHAT and CDR2 as FQNNGV. V lost 6 bases, J lost 0 bases, and 3 bases stayed unmatched. CDR3 length: 14 residues.

The rearrangement joins TRBV7-9 to TRBJ2-2; 8 bases line up with TRBD1. Losses at the gene ends were 6 bases for V and 3 bases for J; bases not matched to a gene: 0. This CDR3 spans 13 amino acids. Per the germline V gene, CDR1 is SEHNR and CDR2 is FQNEAQ (reference sequence). The CDR3 DNA reads TGTGCCAGCAGGGACAGGGACACCGGGGAGCTGTTTTTT. It specifies CASRDRDTGELFF.

V gene TRBV6-5 combines with J gene TRBJ1-4, with D perhaps TRBD1 (6 bases). Germline V gene lookup returns CDR1 MNHEY and CDR2 SVGAGI. This CDR3 comprises 14 residues. The V and J ends lost 0 bases and 7 bases respectively, with 9 bases between them. The CDR3 reads CASSYSGGGEKLFF. In DNA form, the CDR3 reads TGTGCCAGCAGTTACTCGGGGGGCGGTGAAAAACTGTTTTTT.

This chain links TRBV9 with TRBJ2-2, with 11 positions matching TRBD2. With V trimmed by 1 base and J by 7 bases, 6 bases remained unmatched. The CDR3 covers 16 residues. The germline gives CDR1 SGDLS, CDR2 YYNGEE. CDR3 in DNA: TGTGCCAGCAGCGTAACACTAGCGGGGGATGGCGGGGAGCTGTTTTTT. Translation gives CASSVTLAGDGGELFF.

Only one count was recorded for this clone. The gene calls are TRBV27 and TRBJ2-7; 7 nucleotides line up with TRBD1. The CDR3 runs to 14 residues. Germline lookup yields CDR1 MNHEY and CDR2 SMNVEV (reference sequence). V shed 0 bases and J 3 bases; nucleotides not matched to a gene: 2. CDR3 residues: CASSLSTGYYEQYF. The DNA of the CDR3 is TGTGCCAGCAGTTTATCGACAGGGTACTACGAGCAGTACTTC.

The V and J genes are TRBV7-9 and TRBJ1-1; 7 nucleotides agree with TRBD1. Germline V gene data show CDR1 as SEHNR and CDR2 as FQNEAQ (reference sequence). CDR3 size: 14 residues. The V and J ends lost 2 bases and 4 bases, in that order; junction bases with no gene match: 4. This CDR3 reads CASSLQGGSTEAFF. The CDR3 coding sequence is TGTGCCAGCAGCTTACAGGGGGGGAGCACTGAAGCTTTCTTT.

The rearrangement links TRBV6-6 to TRBJ2-4, with D hard to call. Trimming took off 0 bases at V and 12 bases at J, with 9 bases between the two ends. The germline V gene has CDR1 MNHNY and CDR2 SVGAGI (reference sequence). This CDR3 is 12 amino acids long. CDR3 protein: CASSYSTGSQYF. CDR3 sequence (DNA): TGTGCCAGCAGTTACTCGACCGGGTCTCAGTACTTC.

This rearrangement joins TRBV2 to TRBJ2-1; no clear D gene. The CDR3 sequence is 13 residues long. V was pared by 7 bases and J by 0 bases, with 7 bases between. The germline V gene encodes CDR1 SNHLY and CDR2 FYNNEI. CDR3 protein: CASTLSSYNEQFF. CDR3 sequence (DNA): TGTGCCAGCACCCTGAGCTCCTACAATGAGCAGTTCTTC.

This clone turned up a few times. The chain joins TRBV7-2 to TRBJ1-2; the D gene is possibly TRBD1 (6 bases). The germline V gene has CDR1 SGHTA and CDR2 FQGNSA. Trimming took off 5 bases at V and 8 bases at J, with 18 bases between the two ends. CDR3 length: 14 amino acids. CDR3 residues: CASSPAGASGGYTF. The CDR3 region has the DNA TGTGCCAGCAGCCCTGCGGGGGCCTCAGGGGGCTACACCTTC.

V gene TRBV19 combines with J gene TRBJ2-1, with TRBD1 identical over 8 bases. This CDR3 has 14 amino acids. CDR1 is LNHDA, CDR2 SQIVND, per germline (reference sequence). The V segment lost 5 bases and the J segment 7 bases; nucleotides outside the gene matches: 7. The CDR3 DNA is TGTGCCAGTAGTCTCCAGACAGGGGTAAATGAGCAGTTCTTC. Amino acid sequence: CASSLQTGVNEQFF.

The chain combines TRBV9 with TRBJ1-6; D gene uncertain. V was cut by 0 bases and J by 7 bases, with 8 bases left in between. Per the germline V gene, CDR1 is SGDLS and CDR2 is YYNGEE. This CDR3 has 14 residues. CDR3 coding DNA: TGTGCCAGCAGCGTAGTTGGCGAAAATTCACCCCTCCACTTT. This gives the protein CASSVVGENSPLHF. Looking up the rest from reference TRBV9 and TRBJ1-6 gives the full variable domain: DSGVTQTPKHLITATGQRVTLRCSPRSGDLSVYWYQQSLDQGLQFLIQYYNGEERAKGNILERFSAQQFPDLHSELNLSSLELGDSALYFCASSVVGENSPLHFGNGTRLTVT.

The chain combines TRBV27 with TRBJ2-2; the D call may be TRBD1 or TRBD2 (7 bases each). The CDR3 spans 16 residues. V was cut by 5 bases and J by 7 bases, with 20 bases left in between. Germline V gene sequence: CDR1 MNHEY, CDR2 SMNVEV (reference sequence). CDR3 sequence (DNA): TGTGCCAGCAGTCCTCGGACTAGACAGGGAGGCGGGGAGCTGTTTTTT. It is translated as CASSPRTRQGGGELFF.

The chain has TRBV7-2 and TRBJ2-7; no clear D gene. The CDR3 runs to 15 residues. CDR1 and CDR2 (germline): SGHTA, FQGNSA. V was clipped by 1 base and J by 5 bases, with 15 bases between them. CDR3: CASSLDPGGVNEQYF. In DNA, the CDR3 is TGTGCCAGCAGCTTAGATCCAGGTGGGGTAAACGAGCAGTACTTC. The entire variable domain, with the rest obtained from reference TRBV7-2 and TRBJ2-7, is as follows: GAGVSQSPSNKVTEKGKDVELRCDPISGHTALYWYRQSLGQGLEFLIYFQGNSAPDKSGLPSDRFSAERTGGSVSTLTIQRTQQEDSAVYLCASSLDPGGVNEQYFGPGTRLTVT.

The chain carries TRBV7-3 and TRBJ2-3; D not certain. Germline-derived CDR1 and CDR2 are SGHTA and FQGTGA. The CDR3 has 14 residues. Trimming took 3 bases from V and 0 from J, leaving 7 bases between them. CDR3 sequence reads: CASSLQLSTDTQYF. The CDR3 DNA reads TGTGCCAGCAGCTTGCAGCTTAGCACAGATACGCAGTATTTT.

The chain uses TRBV20-1 and TRBJ2-1; D perhaps matches TRBD2 (5 bases). The V gene's germline CDR1 is DFQATT and CDR2 SNEGSKA (reference sequence). The CDR3 has 11 residues. The V end was cut by 1 base, the J end by 7 bases, with 5 bases between. The CDR3 DNA follows: TGCAGTGCTAGAGGCGGGAATGAGCAGTTCTTC. As protein: CSARGGNEQFF.